In this sample, the clone carrying this TCR beta chain turned up a few times. TCRdb processed the RT-PCR reads anew with MiXCR; each CDR3 protein has one entry. Of hundreds of thousands of distinct CDR3 sequences detected, 14% appear once; the ten largest clones hold 3% to 4.5%. This receptor was taken from a female donor in good health, serving as a healthy control. Material: memory CD4+ T cells from blood.

This CDR3 reads CATSFGGSEKLFF. Written as DNA, the CDR3 is TGTGCCACCAGCTTTGGGGGGTCTGAAAAACTGTTTTTT. V gene TRBV15 combines with J gene TRBJ1-4; possible D gene TRBD1, 5 bases. CDR3 length equals 13 residues. Trimming removed 5 bases from V and 7 bases from J, with 11 bases in between. Germline assignment: CDR1 LNHNV and CDR2 YYDKDF (reference sequence).